This T cell receptor (beta chain) emerged from a study of blood T cell repertoires in COVID-19. Study context: Acute and convalescent COVID-19 specimens originated in the United States, Italy and Spain. PBMCs, B-cell-depleted T cells, or T cells were the source of the cDNA or gDNA that made up the material.

Method: immunoSEQ multiplex PCR; TCRdb's copy keeps in-frame clones and lacks some. The repertoire holds about 250,000 clones, with around 84% as singletons. Germline lookup yields CDR1 LGHDT and CDR2 YNNKEL (reference sequence). V lost 4 bases to trimming and J lost 8 bases, with 18 bases between them. This CDR3 spans 15 amino acids. The chain couples TRBV3-1 (or the pseudogene TRBV3-2) to TRBJ2-1; D is perhaps TRBD2 (5 bases). Sample: PBMCs or T cells enriched from blood (not recorded which). The TCR sequence derives from a man in his forties or fifties who had recovered from COVID-19. In DNA, the CDR3 is TGTGCCAGCAGCCCCATTCGTGGGAGCGGTGATGAGCAGTTCTTC. Its protein is CASSPIRGSGDEQFF.